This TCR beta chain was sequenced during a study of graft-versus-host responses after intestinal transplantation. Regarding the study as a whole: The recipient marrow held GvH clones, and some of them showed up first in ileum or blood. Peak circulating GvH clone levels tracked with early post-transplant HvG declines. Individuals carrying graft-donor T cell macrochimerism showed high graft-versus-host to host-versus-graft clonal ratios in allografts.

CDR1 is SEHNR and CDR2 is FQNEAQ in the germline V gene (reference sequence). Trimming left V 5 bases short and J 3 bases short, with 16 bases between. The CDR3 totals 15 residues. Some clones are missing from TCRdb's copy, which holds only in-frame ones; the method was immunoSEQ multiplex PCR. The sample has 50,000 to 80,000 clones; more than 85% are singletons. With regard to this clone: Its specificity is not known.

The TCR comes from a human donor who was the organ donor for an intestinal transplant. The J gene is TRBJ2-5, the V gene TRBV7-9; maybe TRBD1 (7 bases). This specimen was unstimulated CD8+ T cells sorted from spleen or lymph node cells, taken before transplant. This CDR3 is CASSLRQGGEETQYF. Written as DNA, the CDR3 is TGTGCCAGCAGCCTCCGACAGGGCGGGGAAGAGACCCAGTACTTC. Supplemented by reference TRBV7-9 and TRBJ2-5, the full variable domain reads DTGVSQNPRHKITKRGQNVTFRCDPISEHNRLYWYRQTLGQGPEFLTYFQNEAQLEKSRLLSDRFSAERPKGSFSTLEIQRTEQGDSAMYLCASSLRQGGEETQYFGPGTRLLVL.